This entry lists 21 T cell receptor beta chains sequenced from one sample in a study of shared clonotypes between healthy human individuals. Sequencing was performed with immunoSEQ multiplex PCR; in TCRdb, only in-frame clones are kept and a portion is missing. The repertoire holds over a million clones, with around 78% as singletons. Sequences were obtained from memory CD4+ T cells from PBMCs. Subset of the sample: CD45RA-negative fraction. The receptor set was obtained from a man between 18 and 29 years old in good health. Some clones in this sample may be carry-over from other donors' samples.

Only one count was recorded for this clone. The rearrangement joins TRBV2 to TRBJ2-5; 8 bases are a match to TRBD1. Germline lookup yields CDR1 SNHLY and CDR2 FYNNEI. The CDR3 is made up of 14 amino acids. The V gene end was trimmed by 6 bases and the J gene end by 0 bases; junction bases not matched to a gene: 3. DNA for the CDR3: TGTGCCAGCAGCGGACAGGGATACCAAGAGACCCAGTACTTC. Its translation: CASSGQGYQETQYF.

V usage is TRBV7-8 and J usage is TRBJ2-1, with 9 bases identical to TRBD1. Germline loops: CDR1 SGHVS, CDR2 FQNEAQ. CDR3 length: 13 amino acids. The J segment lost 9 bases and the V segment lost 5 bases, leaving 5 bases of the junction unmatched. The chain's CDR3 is CASSVDRGSEQFF. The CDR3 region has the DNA TGTGCCAGCAGCGTGGACAGGGGTAGTGAGCAGTTCTTC.

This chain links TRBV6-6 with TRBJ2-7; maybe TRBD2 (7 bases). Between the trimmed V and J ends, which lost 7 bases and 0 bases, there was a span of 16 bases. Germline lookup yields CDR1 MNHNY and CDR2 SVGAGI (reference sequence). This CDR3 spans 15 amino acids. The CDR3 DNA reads TGTGCCAGCACCGCGGCCGGGGGGCACTCCTACGAGCAGTACTTC. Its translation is CASTAAGGHSYEQYF.

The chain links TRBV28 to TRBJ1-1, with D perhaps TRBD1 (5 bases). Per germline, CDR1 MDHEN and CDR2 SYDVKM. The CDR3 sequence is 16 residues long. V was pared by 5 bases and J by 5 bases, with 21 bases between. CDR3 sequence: CASSQPRAPRGTEAFF. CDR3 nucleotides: TGTGCCAGCAGTCAGCCTCGCGCCCCCCGGGGGACTGAAGCTTTCTTT.

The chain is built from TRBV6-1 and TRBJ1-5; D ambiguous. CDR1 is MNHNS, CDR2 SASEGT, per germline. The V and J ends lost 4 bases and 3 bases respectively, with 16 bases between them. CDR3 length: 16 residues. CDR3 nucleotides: TGTGCCAGCAGTGTGGAAGTCCGGGGTCCCAATCAGCCCCAGCATTTT. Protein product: CASSVEVRGPNQPQHF.

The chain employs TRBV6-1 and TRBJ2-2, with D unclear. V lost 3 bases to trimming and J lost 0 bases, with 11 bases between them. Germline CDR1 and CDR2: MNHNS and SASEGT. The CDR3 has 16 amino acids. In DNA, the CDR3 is TGTGCCAGCAGTGAGACGAGGTCGTCGAACACCGGGGAGCTGTTTTTT. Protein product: CASSETRSSNTGELFF.

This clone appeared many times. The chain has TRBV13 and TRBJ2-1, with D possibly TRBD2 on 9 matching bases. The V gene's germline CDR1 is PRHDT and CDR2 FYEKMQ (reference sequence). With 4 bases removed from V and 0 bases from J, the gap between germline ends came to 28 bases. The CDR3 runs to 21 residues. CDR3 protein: CASSSPLAGTSGGLSYNEQFF. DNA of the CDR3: TGTGCCAGCAGCTCGCCACTAGCGGGCACATCAGGGGGCCTCTCCTACAATGAGCAGTTCTTC.

The CDR3 loop reads CASSQEGTSGTDTQYF. DNA for the CDR3: TGTGCCAGCAGCCAAGAGGGGACTAGCGGCACAGATACGCAGTATTTT. The rearrangement links TRBV14 to TRBJ2-3, with 10 bases identical to TRBD2. The CDR3 is 16 residues long. Germline V gene sequence: CDR1 SGHDN, CDR2 FVKESK. V shed 0 bases and J 1 base; nucleotides not matched to a gene: 1.

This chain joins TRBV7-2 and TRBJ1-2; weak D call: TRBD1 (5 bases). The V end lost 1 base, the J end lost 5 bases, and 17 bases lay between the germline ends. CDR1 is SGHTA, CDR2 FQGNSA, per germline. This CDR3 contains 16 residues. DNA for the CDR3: TGTGCCAGCAGCTTAGAGGAACAGGTTTCAGGTTATGGCTACACCTTC. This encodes CASSLEEQVSGYGYTF.

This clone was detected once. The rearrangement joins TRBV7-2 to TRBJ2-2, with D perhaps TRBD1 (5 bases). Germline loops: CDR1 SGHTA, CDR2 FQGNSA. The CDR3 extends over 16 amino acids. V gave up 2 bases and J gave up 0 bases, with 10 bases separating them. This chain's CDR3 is CASSLMGPSNTGELFF. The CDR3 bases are TGTGCCAGCAGCTTAATGGGGCCTTCGAACACCGGGGAGCTGTTTTTT.

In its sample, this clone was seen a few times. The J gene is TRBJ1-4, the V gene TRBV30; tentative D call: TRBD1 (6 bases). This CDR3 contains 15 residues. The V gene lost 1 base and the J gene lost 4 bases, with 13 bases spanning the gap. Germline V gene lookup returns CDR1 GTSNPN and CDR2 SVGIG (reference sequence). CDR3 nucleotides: TGTGCCTGGAGTGGAGGGGGGGTCCGTAATGAAAAACTGTTTTTT. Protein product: CAWSGGGVRNEKLFF.

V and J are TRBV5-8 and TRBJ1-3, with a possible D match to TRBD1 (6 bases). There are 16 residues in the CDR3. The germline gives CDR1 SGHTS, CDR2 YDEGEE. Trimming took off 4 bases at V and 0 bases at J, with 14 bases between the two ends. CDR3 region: CASSTRTAASGNTIYF. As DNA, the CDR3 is TGTGCCAGCAGCACCAGGACAGCCGCCTCTGGAAACACCATATATTTT.

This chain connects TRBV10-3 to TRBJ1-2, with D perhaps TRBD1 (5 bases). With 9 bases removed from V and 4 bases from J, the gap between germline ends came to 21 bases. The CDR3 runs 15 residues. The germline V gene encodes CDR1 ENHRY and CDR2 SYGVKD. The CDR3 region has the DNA TGTGCCATTAAAAGCGGGGGACCCGGGCCCTATGGCTACACCTTC. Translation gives CAIKSGGPGPYGYTF.

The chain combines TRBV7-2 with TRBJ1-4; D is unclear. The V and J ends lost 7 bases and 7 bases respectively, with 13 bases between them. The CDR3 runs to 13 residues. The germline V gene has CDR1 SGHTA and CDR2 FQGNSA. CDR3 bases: TGTGCCAGCAACCGTCGTTTGGGTGAAAAACTGTTTTTT. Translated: CASNRRLGEKLFF.

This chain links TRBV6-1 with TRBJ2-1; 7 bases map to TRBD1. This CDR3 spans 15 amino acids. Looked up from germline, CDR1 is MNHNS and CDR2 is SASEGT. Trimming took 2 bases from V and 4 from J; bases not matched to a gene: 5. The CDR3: CASSEPGQLYNEQFF. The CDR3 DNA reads TGTGCCAGCAGTGAACCGGGACAGTTATACAATGAGCAGTTCTTC.

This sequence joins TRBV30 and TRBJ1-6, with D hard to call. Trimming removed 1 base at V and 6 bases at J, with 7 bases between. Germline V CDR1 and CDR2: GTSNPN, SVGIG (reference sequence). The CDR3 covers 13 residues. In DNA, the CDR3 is TGTGCCTGGAGTGAACGGATTAATTCACCCCTCCACTTT. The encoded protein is CAWSERINSPLHF. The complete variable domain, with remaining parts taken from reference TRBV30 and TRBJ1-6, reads SQTIHQWPATLVQPVGSPLSLECTVEGTSNPNLYWYRQAAGRGLQLLFYSVGIGQISSEVPQNLSASRPQDRQFILSSKKLLLSDSGFYLCAWSERINSPLHFGNGTRLTVT.

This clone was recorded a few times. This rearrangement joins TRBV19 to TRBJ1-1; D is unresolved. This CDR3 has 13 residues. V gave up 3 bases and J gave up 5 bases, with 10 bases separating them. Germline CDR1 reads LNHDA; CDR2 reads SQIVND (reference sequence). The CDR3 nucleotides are TGTGCCAGTAGTATCAACGACCGGACTGAAGCTTTCTTT. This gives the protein CASSINDRTEAFF.

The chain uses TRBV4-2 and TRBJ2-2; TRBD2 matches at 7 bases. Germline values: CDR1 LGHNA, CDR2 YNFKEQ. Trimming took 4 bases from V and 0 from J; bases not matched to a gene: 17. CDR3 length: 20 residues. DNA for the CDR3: TGTGCCAGCAGCCGGCAAAAGGTGGGGGGGTGGCGATCGAACACCGGGGAGCTGTTTTTT. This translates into CASSRQKVGGWRSNTGELFF.

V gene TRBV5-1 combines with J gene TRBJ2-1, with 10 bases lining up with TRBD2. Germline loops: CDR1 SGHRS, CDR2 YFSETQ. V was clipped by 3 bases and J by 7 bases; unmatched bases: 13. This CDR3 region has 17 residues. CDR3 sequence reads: CASSSSPTSGVGNEQFF. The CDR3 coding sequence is TGCGCCAGCAGCTCATCCCCCACTAGCGGGGTAGGTAATGAGCAGTTCTTC.

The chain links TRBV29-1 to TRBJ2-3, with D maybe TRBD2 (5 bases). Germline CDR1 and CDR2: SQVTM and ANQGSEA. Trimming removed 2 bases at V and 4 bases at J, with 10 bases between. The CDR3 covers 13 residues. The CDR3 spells CSVENPGSDTQYF. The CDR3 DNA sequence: TGCAGCGTTGAAAATCCGGGGTCAGATACGCAGTATTTT.

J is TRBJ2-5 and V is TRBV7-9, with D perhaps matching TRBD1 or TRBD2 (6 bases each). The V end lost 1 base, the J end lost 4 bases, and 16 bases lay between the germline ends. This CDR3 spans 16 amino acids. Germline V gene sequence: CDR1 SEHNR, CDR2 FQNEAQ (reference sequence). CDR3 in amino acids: CASSLVGGGGRETQYF. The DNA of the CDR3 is TGTGCCAGCAGCTTAGTTGGTGGAGGGGGTCGAGAGACCCAGTACTTC.